This T cell receptor beta chain derives from a study of blood T cell repertoires in COVID-19. The wider study: PBMCs, B-cell-depleted T cells, or T cells provided the cDNA or gDNA that made up the material.

The germline V gene has CDR1 SGDLS and CDR2 YYNGEE. Trimming took off 0 bases at V and 0 bases at J, with 3 bases between the two ends. The CDR3 is made up of 14 amino acids. Seattle cases were enrolled at active infection and followed longitudinally. Profiled with immunoSEQ multiplex PCR; TCRdb holds only in-frame clones, not every one. The repertoire holds under 150,000 clones, with approximately 85% as singletons. Sequencing was carried out using peripheral blood. J is TRBJ2-2 and V is TRBV9; D unresolved. The TCR comes from a woman in her sixties with COVID-19, enrolled during active disease. The CDR3 region has the DNA TGTGCCAGCAGCGTAGTCACGAACACCGGGGAGCTGTTTTTT. Residues: CASSVVTNTGELFF.